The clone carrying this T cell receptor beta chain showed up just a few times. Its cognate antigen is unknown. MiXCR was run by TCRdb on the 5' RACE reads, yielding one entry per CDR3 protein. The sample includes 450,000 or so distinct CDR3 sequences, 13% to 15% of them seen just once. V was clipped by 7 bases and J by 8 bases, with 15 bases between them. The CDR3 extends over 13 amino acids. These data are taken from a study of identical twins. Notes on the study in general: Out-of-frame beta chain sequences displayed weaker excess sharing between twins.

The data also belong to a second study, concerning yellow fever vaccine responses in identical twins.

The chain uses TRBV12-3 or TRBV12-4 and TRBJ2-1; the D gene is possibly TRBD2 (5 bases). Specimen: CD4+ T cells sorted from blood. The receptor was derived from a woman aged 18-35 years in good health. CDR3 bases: TGTGCCAGCACCGAAACAGCGGTACATGAGCAGTTCTTC. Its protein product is CASTETAVHEQFF.